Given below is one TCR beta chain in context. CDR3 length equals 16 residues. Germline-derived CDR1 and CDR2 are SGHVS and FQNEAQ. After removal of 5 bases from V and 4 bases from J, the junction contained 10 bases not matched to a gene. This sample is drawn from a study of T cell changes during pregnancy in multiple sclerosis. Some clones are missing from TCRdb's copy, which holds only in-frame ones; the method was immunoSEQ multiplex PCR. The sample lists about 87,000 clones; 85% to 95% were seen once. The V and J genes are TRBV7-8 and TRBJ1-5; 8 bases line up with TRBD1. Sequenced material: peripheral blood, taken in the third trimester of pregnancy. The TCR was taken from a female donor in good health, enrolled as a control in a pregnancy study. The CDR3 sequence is CASSRDRPTGNQPQHF. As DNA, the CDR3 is TGTGCCAGCAGCCGGGACAGGCCAACGGGGAATCAGCCCCAGCATTTT.